One sample yielded the 28 T cell receptor beta chains listed below, sequenced in a study of Graves' ophthalmopathy and Graves' hyperthyroidism. Investigators amplified TCR beta CDR3 regions from RNA transcripts. Second-round multiplex PCR came after a first-round RT-PCR that employed HTBI primers. TCRdb fed the multiplex PCR reads into MiXCR, producing one record per CDR3 protein. The sample shows roughly 500,000 distinct CDR3 sequences, 13% to 15% of them seen only once. The source material was blood. The origin of the receptors is a woman in her twenties or thirties with Graves' ophthalmopathy.

V and J are TRBV28 and TRBJ2-7, with D possibly matching TRBD2 (6 bases). Germline V gene data show CDR1 as MDHEN and CDR2 as SYDVKM. V lost 1 base, J lost 3 bases, and 13 bases lay in between. The CDR3 extends over 15 amino acids. As DNA, the CDR3 is TGTGCCAGCAGTTTATCGGCGGGGATCCGCTACGAGCAGTACTTC. This encodes CASSLSAGIRYEQYF.

There are a few counts of this clonotype. At one of its ends the junction is not consistent with the germline gene, which may arise from a read error. The J gene is TRBJ1-3, the V gene TRBV7-8; D not resolved. Germline values: CDR1 SGHVS, CDR2 FQNEAQ. The CDR3 is 14 amino acids. The chain's CDR3 is CASSLALSGDTIYF. DNA of the CDR3: TGTGCCAGCAGCTTAGCTCTCTCTGGAGACACCATATATTTT.

Ten or more counts support this clonotype. This rearrangement joins TRBV7-2 to TRBJ2-7; the match to TRBD1 covers 9 bases. V lost 6 bases to trimming and J lost 5 bases; unmatched junction nucleotides: 8. Looked up from germline, CDR1 is SGHTA and CDR2 is FQGNSA. The CDR3 contains 14 residues. The CDR3 nucleotides are TGTGCCAGCAGTACCGGGACAGGGTGGAACGAGCAGTACTTC. Protein: CASSTGTGWNEQYF.

This clonotype was seen at least ten times. J is TRBJ1-1 and V is TRBV27; the D is unclear. The CDR3 extends over 13 amino acids. CDR1 is MNHEY and CDR2 is SMNVEV in the germline V gene (reference sequence). Trimming pared 4 bases from V and 1 base from J, leaving 7 bases between. CDR3 residues: CASSYAPNTEAFF. CDR3 nucleotide sequence: TGTGCCAGCAGTTACGCGCCGAACACTGAAGCTTTCTTT.

The J gene is TRBJ1-2, the V gene TRBV3-1; tentative D call: TRBD1 (6 bases). Germline values: CDR1 LGHDT, CDR2 YNNKEL (reference sequence). CDR3 length: 18 amino acids. V lost 4 bases to trimming and J lost 0 bases, with 21 bases between them. CDR3 sequence (DNA): TGTGCCAGCAGCCGCCTCGGACAGTTTCGTTGGTCTAACTATGGCTACACCTTC. Its protein is CASSRLGQFRWSNYGYTF.

This clonotype was seen a handful of times. The chain couples TRBV5-1 to TRBJ2-5; 7 positions agree with TRBD1. The CDR3 runs to 14 residues. Germline V gene sequence: CDR1 SGHRS, CDR2 YFSETQ. J was trimmed by 6 bases and V by 2 bases; bases with no gene match: 7. The CDR3 loop is CASSLRGQDKTQYF. The CDR3 nucleotides read TGCGCCAGCAGCTTAAGAGGACAGGATAAGACCCAGTACTTC. Complete variable domain (other parts from reference TRBV5-1 and TRBJ2-5): KAGVTQTPRYLIKTRGQQVTLSCSPISGHRSVSWYQQTPGQGLQFLFEYFSETQRNKGNFPGRFSGRQFSNSRSEMNVSTLELGDSALYLCASSLRGQDKTQYFGPGTRLLVL.

This clonotype was seen more than once but under ten times. A clone one base away is much larger, so this may be a read error. The chain combines TRBV6-2 or TRBV6-3 with TRBJ1-6; D is unclear. The CDR3 consists of 13 residues. Germline CDR1 is MNHEY and CDR2 is SVGEGT. In DNA, the CDR3 is TGTGCCAGCAACCGGGGTCATAATTCACACCTCCACTTT. It is translated as CASNRGHNSHLHF.

This clonotype was counted ten times or more. This chain uses TRBV15 with TRBJ2-7; 10 bases agree with TRBD1. The germline gives CDR1 LNHNV, CDR2 YYDKDF (reference sequence). The V segment lost 3 bases and the J segment 3 bases; nucleotides outside the gene matches: 5. The CDR3 extends over 15 amino acids. The CDR3 region has the DNA TGTGCCACCAGCAGGAGACAGGGGGCATACTACGAGCAGTACTTC. Its protein product is CATSRRQGAYYEQYF. The whole variable domain, filled in from reference TRBV15 and TRBJ2-7, reads DAMVIQNPRYQVTQFGKPVTLSCSQTLNHNVMYWYQQKSSQAPKLLFHYYDKDFNNEADTPDNFQSRRPNTSFCFLDIRSPGLGDTAMYLCATSRRQGAYYEQYFGPGTRLTVT.

This clonotype appeared many times. This sequence joins TRBV6-1 and TRBJ1-6, with 12 bases that match TRBD1. The V and J ends lost 6 bases and 6 bases, in that order; junction bases with no gene match: 6. The CDR3 totals 16 residues. Germline V CDR1 and CDR2: MNHNS, SASEGT. CDR3 DNA sequence: TGTGCCAGCAGCCGGGACAGGGGGCGAGTTAATTCACCCCTCCACTTT. Translation gives CASSRDRGRVNSPLHF.

This clonotype was observed a handful of times. The gene calls are TRBV30 and TRBJ2-5, with TRBD2 as a possible D gene (6 bases). Germline values: CDR1 GTSNPN, CDR2 SVGIG (reference sequence). The CDR3 runs 13 residues. Trimming stripped 2 bases from V and 4 bases from J, with 11 bases between. The CDR3, as DNA: TGTGCCTGGAGTACCCCCGGGGGAGAGACCCAGTACTTC. It is translated as CAWSTPGGETQYF.

This clonotype was detected only a few times. The V and J genes are TRBV9 and TRBJ1-1, with a weak D call TRBD1 (6 bases). The germline V gene has CDR1 SGDLS and CDR2 YYNGEE. The CDR3 consists of 14 residues. Trimming pared 3 bases from V and 1 base from J, leaving 10 bases between. The CDR3 loop reads CASSAGHQNTEAFF. In nucleotides, the CDR3 is TGTGCCAGCAGCGCGGGACACCAGAACACTGAAGCTTTCTTT.

V gene TRBV29-1 combines with J gene TRBJ2-5; either TRBD1 or TRBD2 may supply D (6 bases each). Germline CDR1 SQVTM, CDR2 ANQGSEA. The CDR3 contains 14 residues. V dropped 5 bases and J dropped 2 bases, with 15 bases sitting between them. In DNA form, the CDR3 reads TGCAGCGTTTCAAGAAGGGGGACTCAAGAGACCCAGTACTTC. Encoded protein: CSVSRRGTQETQYF.

There are many counts of this clonotype. The genes are TRBV27 and TRBJ1-2; D is undetermined. The CDR3 loop spans 17 amino acids. The germline V gene encodes CDR1 MNHEY and CDR2 SMNVEV (reference sequence). Trimming pared 3 bases from V and 3 bases from J, leaving 20 bases between. CDR3: CASSFNHGEAHHYGYTF. CDR3 sequence (DNA): TGTGCCAGCAGTTTCAACCACGGGGAGGCACACCACTATGGCTACACCTTC.

With regard to this clonotype: A single base separates this from a much larger clone, so it may be a read error. The chain uses TRBV10-3 and TRBJ2-7; D might be TRBD1 (8 bases). CDR3 size: 14 residues. Looked up from germline, CDR1 is ENHRY and CDR2 is SYGVKD. Trimming left V 7 bases short and J 5 bases short, with 18 bases between. As DNA, the CDR3 is TGTGCCATCACCGAGACAGGGGAGGGCGACGAGCAGTACGTC. It is translated as CAITETGEGDEQYV.

The table lists this clonotype with many counts. V gene TRBV28 combines with J gene TRBJ2-5; no clear D. This CDR3 comprises 14 residues. V dropped 5 bases and J dropped 5 bases, with 15 bases sitting between them. CDR1 and CDR2 from the germline V gene are MDHEN and SYDVKM. The CDR3 reads CASSRNAMGETQYF. As DNA, the CDR3 is TGTGCCAGCAGTCGGAACGCCATGGGGGAGACCCAGTACTTC.

This clonotype has at least ten counts. The genes are TRBV6-1 and TRBJ1-1; the D gene is possibly TRBD1 (5 bases). Trimming cost V 6 bases and J 1 base, with 9 bases left between them. The CDR3 spans 13 residues. Germline V gene sequence: CDR1 MNHNS, CDR2 SASEGT. In DNA form, the CDR3 reads TGTGCCAGCAGATCGAGGGGGAACACTGAAGCTTTCTTT. Protein sequence: CASRSRGNTEAFF.

This clonotype was found many times. The rearrangement joins TRBV6-2 or TRBV6-3 to TRBJ2-7; 7 nucleotides match TRBD2. With V trimmed by 6 bases and J by 7 bases, 12 bases remained unmatched. Germline V gene lookup returns CDR1 MNHEY and CDR2 SVGEGT. The CDR3 runs 14 residues. CDR3 bases: TGTGCCAGCAGGGGAGCGGGAACTTACGGTGAGCAGTACTTC. Protein: CASRGAGTYGEQYF.

This clonotype was seen at least ten times. V gene TRBV30 combines with J gene TRBJ1-1; D is perhaps TRBD1 (5 bases). This CDR3 region has 11 residues. The V end was cut by 5 bases, the J end by 1 base, with 5 bases between. Germline V gene sequence: CDR1 GTSNPN, CDR2 SVGIG (reference sequence). CDR3 nucleotide sequence: TGTGCCTGGGGACAGAACACTGAAGCTTTCTTT. This translates into CAWGQNTEAFF.

CDR3 coding DNA: TGCAGTGCTAGGGACGCTTTTGCCGGGGAGCTGTTTTTT. Translated: CSARDAFAGELFF. The chain carries TRBV20-1 and TRBJ2-2; D gene ambiguous. The CDR3 is 13 residues long. Trimming left V 3 bases short and J 6 bases short, with 11 bases between. Germline V gene sequence: CDR1 DFQATT, CDR2 SNEGSKA (reference sequence).

This clonotype was counted ten times or more. The chain recombines TRBV7-2 with TRBJ2-7; D not resolved. CDR3 length: 14 residues. Germline V gene data show CDR1 as SGHTA and CDR2 as FQGNSA. The V gene lost 2 bases and the J gene lost 4 bases, with 12 bases spanning the gap. The DNA for the CDR3 is TGTGCCAGCAGCTTACCACGCCGCCCTTACGAGCAGTACTTC. This gives the protein CASSLPRRPYEQYF.

This clonotype came up many times. V gene TRBV6-1 combines with J gene TRBJ1-1, with D hard to call. Per germline, CDR1 MNHNS and CDR2 SASEGT. The CDR3 extends over 14 amino acids. Trimming shortened V by 2 bases and J by 0 bases, and 7 bases separated the two germline ends. The CDR3 DNA sequence: TGTGCCAGCAGTGAATATTTCATGAACACTGAAGCTTTCTTT. This translates into CASSEYFMNTEAFF.

This clonotype has a count of ten or more. The gene calls are TRBV12-3 or TRBV12-4 and TRBJ1-6; weak D call: TRBD1 (6 bases). Trimming took 0 bases from V and 10 from J, leaving 10 bases between them. The CDR3 loop spans 14 amino acids. The CDR3 region is CASSLADRGSPLHF. As DNA, the CDR3 is TGTGCCAGCAGTTTAGCGGACAGAGGCTCACCCCTCCACTTT.

This clonotype was seen a handful of times. The V gene is TRBV15, the J gene TRBJ2-5; 12 positions match TRBD1. The CDR3 contains 16 residues. The V and J ends lost 1 base and 6 bases, in that order; junction bases with no gene match: 6. Germline CDR1 is LNHNV and CDR2 is YYDKDF (reference sequence). CDR3 nucleotides: TGTGCCACCAGCAGAGCCGGGACAGGGGGCCTTAAGACCCAGTACTTC. Translated: CATSRAGTGGLKTQYF.

This clonotype was counted ten times or more. V gene TRBV25-1 combines with J gene TRBJ2-5; 7 bases fit TRBD1. Germline V lookup: CDR1 MGHDK, CDR2 SYGVNS. There are 14 residues in the CDR3. V dropped 5 bases and J dropped 1; count of bases not matched to a gene: 4. In DNA, the CDR3 is TGTGCCAGCAGTTCGACAGGGCCCCAAGAGACCCAGTACTTC. Translation: CASSSTGPQETQYF.

The CDR3 region has the DNA TGTGCCAGCAGCACCCGGGCCAGGGGTGACGAGCAGTACTTC. Translation gives CASSTRARGDEQYF. The rearrangement joins TRBV11-2 to TRBJ2-7; possible D gene TRBD1, 6 bases. The CDR3 consists of 14 residues. V lost 5 bases and J lost 5, with 16 bases in between. Germline V gives CDR1 SGHAT, CDR2 FQNNGV.

The CDR3 region has the DNA TGTGCCAGTAGCCAACCGGGACAGCCAGTCTATGGCTACACCTTC. It encodes CASSQPGQPVYGYTF. This sequence joins TRBV19 and TRBJ1-2, with 7 bases lining up with TRBD1. The CDR3 runs 15 residues. The germline CDR1 and CDR2 sequences are LNHDA and SQIVND (reference sequence). V shed 6 bases, J shed 4 bases, and the junction held 11 bases outside the gene matches. Filled out from reference TRBV19 and TRBJ1-2, the complete variable domain reads DGGITQSPKYLFRKEGQNVTLSCEQNLNHDAMYWYRQDPGQGLRLIYYSQIVNDFQKGDIAEGYSVSREKKESFPLTVTSAQKNPTAFYLCASSQPGQPVYGYTFGSGTRLTVV.

This clonotype has a count of ten or more. The chain recombines TRBV6-1 with TRBJ2-7; TRBD2 aligns across 9 bases. This CDR3 contains 16 residues. With 6 bases clipped from V and 3 bases from J, the junction kept 12 bases outside the gene matches. Per germline, CDR1 MNHNS and CDR2 SASEGT. The CDR3 DNA sequence: TGTGCCAGCAGAGACGAAAAGACTAGCGGAGGCTACGAGCAGTACTTC. It is translated as CASRDEKTSGGYEQYF.

J is TRBJ1-6 and V is TRBV3-1; TRBD1 matches 8 bases. Germline assignment: CDR1 LGHDT and CDR2 YNNKEL (reference sequence). Unmatched junction bases numbered 4, after V lost 4 bases and J lost 5 bases. This CDR3 comprises 15 residues. CDR3: CASSLTGGNNSPLHF. The DNA for the CDR3 is TGTGCCAGCAGCCTAACAGGGGGGAATAATTCACCCCTCCACTTT.